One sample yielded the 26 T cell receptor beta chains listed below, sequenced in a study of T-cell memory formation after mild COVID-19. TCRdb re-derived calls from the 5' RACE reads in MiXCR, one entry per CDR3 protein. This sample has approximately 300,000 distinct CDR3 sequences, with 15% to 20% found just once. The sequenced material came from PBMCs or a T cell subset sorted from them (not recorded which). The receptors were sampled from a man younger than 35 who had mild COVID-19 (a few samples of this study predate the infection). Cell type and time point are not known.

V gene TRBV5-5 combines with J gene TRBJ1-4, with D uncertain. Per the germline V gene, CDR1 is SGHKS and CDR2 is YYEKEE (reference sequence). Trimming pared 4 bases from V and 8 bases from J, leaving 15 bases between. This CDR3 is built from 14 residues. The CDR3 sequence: CASSPNQSSEKLFF. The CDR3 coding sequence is TGTGCCAGCAGCCCTAACCAAAGCAGCGAAAAACTGTTTTTT.

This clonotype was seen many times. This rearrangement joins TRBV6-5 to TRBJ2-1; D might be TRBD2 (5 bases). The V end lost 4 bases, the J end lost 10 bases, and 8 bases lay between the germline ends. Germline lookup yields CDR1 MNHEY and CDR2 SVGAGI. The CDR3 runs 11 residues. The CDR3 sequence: CASSSGVEQFF. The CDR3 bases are TGTGCCAGCAGTTCCGGGGTCGAGCAGTTCTTC.

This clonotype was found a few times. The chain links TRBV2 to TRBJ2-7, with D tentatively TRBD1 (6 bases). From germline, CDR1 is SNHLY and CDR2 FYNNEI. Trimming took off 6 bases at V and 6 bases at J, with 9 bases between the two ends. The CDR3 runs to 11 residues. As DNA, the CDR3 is TGTGCCAGCAGGGGGGCTGGCGAGCAGTACGTC. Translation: CASRGAGEQYV.

The CDR3, as DNA: TGTGCCAGCAGCTTAGGGACAGGGAGGGGCGCAGATACGCAGTATTTT. Residues: CASSLGTGRGADTQYF. V gene TRBV7-2 combines with J gene TRBJ2-3; a possible D gene is TRBD1 (8 bases). This CDR3 contains 16 residues. The germline gives CDR1 SGHTA, CDR2 FQGNSA. The germline V and J ends were trimmed by 1 base and 4 bases, with 15 bases remaining between them.

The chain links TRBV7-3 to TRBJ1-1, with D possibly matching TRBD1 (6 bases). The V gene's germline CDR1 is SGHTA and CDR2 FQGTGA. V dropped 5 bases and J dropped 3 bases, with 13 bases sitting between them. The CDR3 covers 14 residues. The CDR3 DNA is TGTGCCAGCAGCGCACAGGGAGGAGACACTGAAGCTTTCTTT. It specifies CASSAQGGDTEAFF.

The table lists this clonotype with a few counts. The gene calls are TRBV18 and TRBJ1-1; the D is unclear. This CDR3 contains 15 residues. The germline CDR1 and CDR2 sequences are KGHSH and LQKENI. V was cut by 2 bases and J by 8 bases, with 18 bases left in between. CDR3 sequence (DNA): TGTGCCAGCTCACCAAGTATTCACAGTTCGACAGAAGCTTTCTTT. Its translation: CASSPSIHSSTEAFF.

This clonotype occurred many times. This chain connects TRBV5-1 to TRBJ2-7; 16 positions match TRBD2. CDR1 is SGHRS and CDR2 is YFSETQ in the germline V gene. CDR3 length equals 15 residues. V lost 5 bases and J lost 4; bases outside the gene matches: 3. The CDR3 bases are TGCGCCAGCAGGGGACTAGCGGGGGGGAGTTACGAGCAGTACTTC. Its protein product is CASRGLAGGSYEQYF.

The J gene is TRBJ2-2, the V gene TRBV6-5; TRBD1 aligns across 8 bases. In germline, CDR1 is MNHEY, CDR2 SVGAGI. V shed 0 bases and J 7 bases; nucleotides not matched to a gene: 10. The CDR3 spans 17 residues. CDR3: CASSYSLDRDEGGELFF. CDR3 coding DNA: TGTGCCAGCAGTTACTCGCTGGACAGGGATGAGGGCGGGGAGCTGTTTTTT.

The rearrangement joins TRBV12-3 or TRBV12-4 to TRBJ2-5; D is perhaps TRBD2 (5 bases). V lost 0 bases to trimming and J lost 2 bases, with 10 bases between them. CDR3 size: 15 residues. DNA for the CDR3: TGTGCCAGCAGTTTAGCATTCGGGGATCAAGAGACCCAGTACTTC. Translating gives CASSLAFGDQETQYF.

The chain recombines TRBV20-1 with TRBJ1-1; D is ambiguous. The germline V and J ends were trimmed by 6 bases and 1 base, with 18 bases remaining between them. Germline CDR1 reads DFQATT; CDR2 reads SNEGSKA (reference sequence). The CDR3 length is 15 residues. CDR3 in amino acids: CSALKAEGKNTEAFF. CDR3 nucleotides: TGCAGTGCCCTCAAAGCCGAGGGAAAGAACACTGAAGCTTTCTTT.

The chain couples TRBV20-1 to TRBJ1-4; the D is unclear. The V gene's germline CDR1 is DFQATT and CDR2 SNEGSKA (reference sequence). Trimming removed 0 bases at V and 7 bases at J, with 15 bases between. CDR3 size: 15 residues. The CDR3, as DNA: TGCAGTGCTAGAGAAGCCCGGAGGGATAGTGAAAAACTGTTTTTT. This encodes CSAREARRDSEKLFF.

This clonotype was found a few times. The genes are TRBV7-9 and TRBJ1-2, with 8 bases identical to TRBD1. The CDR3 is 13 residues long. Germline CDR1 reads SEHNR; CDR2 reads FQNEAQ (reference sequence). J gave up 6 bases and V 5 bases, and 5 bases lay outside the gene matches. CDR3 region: CASSQGQVDGYTF. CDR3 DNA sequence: TGTGCCAGCAGCCAGGGACAGGTGGATGGCTACACCTTC.

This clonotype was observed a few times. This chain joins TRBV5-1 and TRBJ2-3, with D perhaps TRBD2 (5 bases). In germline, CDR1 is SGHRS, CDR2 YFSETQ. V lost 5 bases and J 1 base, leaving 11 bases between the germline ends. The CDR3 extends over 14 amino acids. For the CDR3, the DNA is TGCGCCAGCAGGTCGATCGGGGGCACAGATACGCAGTATTTT. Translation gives CASRSIGGTDTQYF. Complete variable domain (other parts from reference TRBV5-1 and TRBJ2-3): KAGVTQTPRYLIKTRGQQVTLSCSPISGHRSVSWYQQTPGQGLQFLFEYFSETQRNKGNFPGRFSGRQFSNSRSEMNVSTLELGDSALYLCASRSIGGTDTQYFGPGTRLTVL.

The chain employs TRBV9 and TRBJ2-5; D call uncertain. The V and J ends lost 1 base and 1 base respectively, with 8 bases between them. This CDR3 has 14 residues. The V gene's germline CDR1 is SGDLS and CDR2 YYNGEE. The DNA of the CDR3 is TGTGCCAGCAGCGTAAGGCCAGCCCAAGAGACCCAGTACTTC. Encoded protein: CASSVRPAQETQYF.

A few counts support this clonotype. Here the CDR3 DNA reads TGTGCCAGCAATCGACCAGGCAGGCCAGCTTTCTTT. It is translated as CASNRPGRPAFF. This chain uses TRBV6-5 with TRBJ1-1; no clear D gene. Trimming took off 7 bases at V and 10 bases at J, with 16 bases between the two ends. The CDR3 runs to 12 residues. The germline CDR1 and CDR2 sequences are MNHEY and SVGAGI.

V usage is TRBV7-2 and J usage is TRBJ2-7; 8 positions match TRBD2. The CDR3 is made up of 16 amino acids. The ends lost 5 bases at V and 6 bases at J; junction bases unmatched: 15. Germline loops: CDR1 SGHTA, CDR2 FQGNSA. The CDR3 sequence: CASSAHSGVSLGEQYF. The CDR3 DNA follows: TGTGCCAGCAGCGCGCATAGCGGGGTCTCTCTGGGCGAGCAGTACTTC.

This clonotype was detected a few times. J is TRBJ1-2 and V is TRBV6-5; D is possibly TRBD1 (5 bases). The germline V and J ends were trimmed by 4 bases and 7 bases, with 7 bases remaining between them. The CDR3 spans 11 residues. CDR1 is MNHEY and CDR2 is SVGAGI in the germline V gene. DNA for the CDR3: TGTGCCAGCAGTTTTAGGGGTGGCTACACCTTC. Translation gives CASSFRGGYTF.

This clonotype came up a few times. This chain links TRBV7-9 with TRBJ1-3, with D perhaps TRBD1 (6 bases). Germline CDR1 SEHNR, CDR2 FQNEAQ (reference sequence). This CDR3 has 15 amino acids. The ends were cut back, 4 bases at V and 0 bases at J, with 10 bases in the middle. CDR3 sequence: CASSWDTFSGNTIYF. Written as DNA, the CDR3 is TGTGCCAGCAGCTGGGACACGTTCTCTGGAAACACCATATATTTT.

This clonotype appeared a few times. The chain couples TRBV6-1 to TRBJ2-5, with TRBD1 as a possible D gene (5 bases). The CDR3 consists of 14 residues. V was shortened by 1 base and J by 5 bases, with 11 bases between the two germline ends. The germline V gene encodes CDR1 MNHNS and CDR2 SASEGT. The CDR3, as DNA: TGTGCCAGCAGTGAAGTGACAGCGACTGAGACCCAGTACTTC. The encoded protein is CASSEVTATETQYF.

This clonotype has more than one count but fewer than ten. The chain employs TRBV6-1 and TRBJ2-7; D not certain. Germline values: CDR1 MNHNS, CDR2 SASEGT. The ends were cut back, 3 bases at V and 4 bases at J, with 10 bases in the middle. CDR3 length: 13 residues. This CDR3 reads CASSDVFGYEQYV. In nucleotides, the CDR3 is TGTGCCAGCAGTGATGTCTTCGGGTACGAGCAGTACGTC.

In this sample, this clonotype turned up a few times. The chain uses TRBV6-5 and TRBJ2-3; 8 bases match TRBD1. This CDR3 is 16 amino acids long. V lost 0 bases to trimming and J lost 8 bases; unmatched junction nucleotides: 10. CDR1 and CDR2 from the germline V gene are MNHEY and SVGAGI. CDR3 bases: TGTGCCAGCAGTTACTCGGGAGACAGGGGCCAAGGTACGCAGTATTTT. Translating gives CASSYSGDRGQGTQYF.

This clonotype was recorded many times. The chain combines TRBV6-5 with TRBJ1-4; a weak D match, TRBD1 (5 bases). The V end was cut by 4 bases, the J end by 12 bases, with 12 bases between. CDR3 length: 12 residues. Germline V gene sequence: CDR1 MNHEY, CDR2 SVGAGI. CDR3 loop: CASSSPTEELFF. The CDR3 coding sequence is TGTGCCAGCAGTTCACCGACAGAAGAACTGTTTTTT.

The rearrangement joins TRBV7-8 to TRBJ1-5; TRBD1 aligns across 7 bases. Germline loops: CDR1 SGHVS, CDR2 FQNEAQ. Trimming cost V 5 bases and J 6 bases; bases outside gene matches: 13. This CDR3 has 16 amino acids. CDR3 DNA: TGTGCCAGCAGCGCCCTGACAGGGAATCTCGCTCAGCCCCAGCATTTT. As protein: CASSALTGNLAQPQHF.

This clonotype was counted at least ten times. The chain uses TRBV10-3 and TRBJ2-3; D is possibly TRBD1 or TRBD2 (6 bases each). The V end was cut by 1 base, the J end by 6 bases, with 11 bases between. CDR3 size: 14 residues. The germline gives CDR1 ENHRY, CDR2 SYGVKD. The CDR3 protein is CAISEWGADDTQYF. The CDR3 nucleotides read TGTGCCATCAGTGAGTGGGGGGCAGATGATACGCAGTATTTT.

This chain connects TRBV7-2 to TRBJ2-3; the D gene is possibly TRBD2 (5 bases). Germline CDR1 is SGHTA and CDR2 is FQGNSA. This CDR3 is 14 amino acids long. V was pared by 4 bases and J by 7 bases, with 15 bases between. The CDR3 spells CASSSPGSANTQYF. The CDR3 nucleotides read TGTGCCAGCAGCTCCCCTGGTAGCGCTAATACGCAGTATTTT.

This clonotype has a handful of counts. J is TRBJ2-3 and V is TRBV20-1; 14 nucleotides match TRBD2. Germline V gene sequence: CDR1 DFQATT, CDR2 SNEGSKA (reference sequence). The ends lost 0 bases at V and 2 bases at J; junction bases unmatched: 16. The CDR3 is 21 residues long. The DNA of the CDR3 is TGCAGTGCTAGAGATCCCCGCGCGACTAGCGGGGGGGCCCGTGTCACAGATACGCAGTATTTT. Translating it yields CSARDPRATSGGARVTDTQYF.